This T cell receptor beta chain was obtained from a study of human T cells and chemical hapten exposure. Study overall: The study lasted approximately 25 weeks, and patients were dosed weekly with diphenylcyclopropenone on the scalp throughout. General study results and limits: With alopecia, donors may have immune responses unlike healthy people's. PT1 expanded TCR numbers tracked positively with patch test score.

The table lists this clonotype with a few counts. What it binds is not known. Attachment of unique molecular identifiers to individual cDNA molecules was performed in the library. From the RACE reads, TCRdb called clonotypes with MiXCR, one entry per CDR3 protein. The sample holds some 330,000 distinct CDR3 sequences; about 5% are singletons and the top ten take under 9.5%. Time point described: pre-sensitization, week 0. Described treatment: therapeutic diphenylcyclopropenone sensitization with weekly scalp DPC. The CDR3 totals 17 residues. Germline V CDR1 and CDR2: LGHNA, YSLEER. V trimming: 3 bases; J trimming: 7 bases; junction bases outside the gene matches: 12.

The genes are TRBV4-3 and TRBJ2-1, with TRBD2 identical over 10 bases. The sequence was collected from a woman between 18 and 29 years old with alopecia areata. Some clones in this sample may be carry-over from other donors' samples. The material was whole blood, obtained in connection with sensitization to the hapten diphenylcyclopropenone (DPC). The chain's CDR3 is CASSHDGGLAGVNEQFF. The CDR3 DNA follows: TGCGCCAGCAGCCATGACGGAGGGCTAGCGGGGGTAAATGAGCAGTTCTTC.